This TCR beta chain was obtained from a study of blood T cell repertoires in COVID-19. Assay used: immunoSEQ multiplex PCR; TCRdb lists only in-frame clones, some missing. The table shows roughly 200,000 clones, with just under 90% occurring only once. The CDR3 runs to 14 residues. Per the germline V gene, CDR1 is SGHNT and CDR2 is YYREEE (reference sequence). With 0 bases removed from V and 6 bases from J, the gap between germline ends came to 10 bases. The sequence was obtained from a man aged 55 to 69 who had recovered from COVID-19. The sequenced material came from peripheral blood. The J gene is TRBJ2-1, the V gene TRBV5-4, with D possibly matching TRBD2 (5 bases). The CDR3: CASSLEKRVNEQFF. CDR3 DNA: TGTGCCAGCAGCTTGGAGAAGAGGGTCAATGAGCAGTTCTTC.